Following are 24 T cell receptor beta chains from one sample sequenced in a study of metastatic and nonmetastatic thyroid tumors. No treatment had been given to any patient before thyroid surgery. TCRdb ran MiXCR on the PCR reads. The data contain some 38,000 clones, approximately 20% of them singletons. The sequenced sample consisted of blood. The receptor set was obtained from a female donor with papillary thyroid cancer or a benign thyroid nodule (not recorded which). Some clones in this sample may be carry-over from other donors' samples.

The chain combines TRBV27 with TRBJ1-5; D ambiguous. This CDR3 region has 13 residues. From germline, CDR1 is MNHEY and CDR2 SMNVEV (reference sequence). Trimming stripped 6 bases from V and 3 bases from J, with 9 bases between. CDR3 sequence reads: CASSEPPNQPQHF. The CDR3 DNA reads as TGTGCCAGCAGCGAACCCCCCAATCAGCCCCAGCATTTT.

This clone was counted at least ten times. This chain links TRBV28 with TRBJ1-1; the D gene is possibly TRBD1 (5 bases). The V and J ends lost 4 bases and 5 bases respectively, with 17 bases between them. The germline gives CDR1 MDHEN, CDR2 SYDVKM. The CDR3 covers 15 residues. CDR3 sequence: CASSYGAGRGTEAFF. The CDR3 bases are TGTGCCAGCAGTTATGGGGCGGGTCGAGGGACTGAAGCTTTCTTT.

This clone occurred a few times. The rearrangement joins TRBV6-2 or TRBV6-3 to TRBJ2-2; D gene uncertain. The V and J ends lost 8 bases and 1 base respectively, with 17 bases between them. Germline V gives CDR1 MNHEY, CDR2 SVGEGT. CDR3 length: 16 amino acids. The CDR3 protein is CASSPALNRNTGELFF. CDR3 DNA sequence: TGTGCCAGCTCACCAGCCTTAAATCGGAACACCGGGGAGCTGTTTTTT.

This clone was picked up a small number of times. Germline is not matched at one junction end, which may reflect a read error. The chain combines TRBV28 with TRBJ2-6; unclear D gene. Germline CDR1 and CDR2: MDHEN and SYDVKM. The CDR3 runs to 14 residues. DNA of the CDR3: TGTGCCAGCATTGCCTACTCTTGGGCCAACGTCCTGACTTTC. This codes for CASIAYSWANVLTF.

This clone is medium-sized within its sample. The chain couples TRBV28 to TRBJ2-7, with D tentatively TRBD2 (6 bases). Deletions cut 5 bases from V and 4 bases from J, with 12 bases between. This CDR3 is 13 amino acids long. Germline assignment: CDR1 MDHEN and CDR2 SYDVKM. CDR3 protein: CASSPGGLYEQYF. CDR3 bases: TGTGCCAGCAGTCCAGGAGGGCTGTACGAGCAGTACTTC. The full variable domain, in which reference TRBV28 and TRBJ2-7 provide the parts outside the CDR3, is DVKVTQSSRYLVKRTGEKVFLECVQDMDHENMFWYRQDPGLGLRLIYFSYDVKMKEKGDIPEGYSVSREKKERFSLILESASTNQTSMYLCASSPGGLYEQYFGPGTRLTVT.

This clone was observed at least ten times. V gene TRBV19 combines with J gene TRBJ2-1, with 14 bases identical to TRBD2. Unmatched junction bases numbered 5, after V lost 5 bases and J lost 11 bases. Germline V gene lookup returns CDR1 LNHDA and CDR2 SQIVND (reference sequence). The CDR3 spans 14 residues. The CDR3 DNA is TGTGCCAGTAGTCCGGGACTAGCGGGAGTACAGCAGTTCTTC. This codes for CASSPGLAGVQQFF.

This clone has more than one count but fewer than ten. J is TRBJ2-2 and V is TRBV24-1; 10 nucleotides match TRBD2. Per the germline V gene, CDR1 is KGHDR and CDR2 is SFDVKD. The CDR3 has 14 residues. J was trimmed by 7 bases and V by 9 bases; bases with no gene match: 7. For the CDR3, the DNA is TGTGCCACCGGACTAGCGGATCAAAGCGGGGAGCTGTTTTTT. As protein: CATGLADQSGELFF.

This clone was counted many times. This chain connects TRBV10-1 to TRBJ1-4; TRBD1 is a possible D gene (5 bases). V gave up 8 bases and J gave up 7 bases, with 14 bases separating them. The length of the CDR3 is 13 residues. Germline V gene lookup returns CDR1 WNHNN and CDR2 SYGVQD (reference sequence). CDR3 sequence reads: CASLTSRAEKLFF. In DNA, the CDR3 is TGCGCCAGCCTTACCAGCAGGGCTGAAAAACTGTTTTTT.

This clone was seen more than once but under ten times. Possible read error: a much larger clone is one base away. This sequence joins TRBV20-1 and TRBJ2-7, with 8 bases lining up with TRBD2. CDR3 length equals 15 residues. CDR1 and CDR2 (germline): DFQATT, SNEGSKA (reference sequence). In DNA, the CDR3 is TGCGGTGCCAGGAAGTGCCGGGAGGGCGGCTCCGAGCAGTACTTC. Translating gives CGARKCREGGSEQYF.

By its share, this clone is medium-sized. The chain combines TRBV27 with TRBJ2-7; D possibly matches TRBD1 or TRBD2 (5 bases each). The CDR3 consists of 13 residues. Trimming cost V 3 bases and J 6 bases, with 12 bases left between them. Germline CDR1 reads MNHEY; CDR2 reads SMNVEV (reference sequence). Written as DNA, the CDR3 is TGTGCCAGCAGTTTGGGGACGGGGAGCGAGCAGTACTTC. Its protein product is CASSLGTGSEQYF.

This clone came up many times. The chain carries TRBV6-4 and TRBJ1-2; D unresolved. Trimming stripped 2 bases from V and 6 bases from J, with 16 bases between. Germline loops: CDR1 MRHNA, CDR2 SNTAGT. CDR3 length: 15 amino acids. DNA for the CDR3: TGTGCCAGCAGTGACAGCTTCTCTAGCATTAATGGCTACACCTTC. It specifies CASSDSFSSINGYTF.

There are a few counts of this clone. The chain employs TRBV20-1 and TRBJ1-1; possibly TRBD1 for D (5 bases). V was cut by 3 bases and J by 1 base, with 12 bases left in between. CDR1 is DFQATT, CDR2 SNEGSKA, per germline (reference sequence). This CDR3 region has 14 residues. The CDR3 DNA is TGCAGTGCTAGCGCCCCCCAGGGGAACACTGAAGCTTTCTTT. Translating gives CSASAPQGNTEAFF.

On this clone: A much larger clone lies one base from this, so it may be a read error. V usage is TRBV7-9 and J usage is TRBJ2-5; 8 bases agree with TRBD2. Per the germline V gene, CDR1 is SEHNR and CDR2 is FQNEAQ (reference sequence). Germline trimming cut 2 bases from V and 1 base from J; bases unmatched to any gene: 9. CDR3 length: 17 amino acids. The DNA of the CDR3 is TGTGCCAGCAGCTTATTACTAGCGGTAGGCCCCCAAGAGACCCAGTACTTC. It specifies CASSLLLAVGPQETQYF.

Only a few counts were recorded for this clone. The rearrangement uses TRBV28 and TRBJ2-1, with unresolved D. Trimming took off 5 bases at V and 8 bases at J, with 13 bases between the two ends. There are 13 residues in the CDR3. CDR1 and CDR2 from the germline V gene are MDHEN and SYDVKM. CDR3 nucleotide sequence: TGTGCCAGCAGTACCCTCCAGCTTGATGAGCAGTTCTTC. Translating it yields CASSTLQLDEQFF.

CDR3 in DNA: TGTGCCAGCAGACCCCTATCGGCATGGCCGATCGGGGAGCTGTTTTTT. Translation: CASRPLSAWPIGELFF. The chain combines TRBV2 with TRBJ2-2; no reliable D call. Germline V gene sequence: CDR1 SNHLY, CDR2 FYNNEI. The CDR3 loop spans 16 amino acids. V dropped 6 bases and J dropped 7 bases, with 21 bases sitting between them.

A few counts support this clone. The CDR3 sequence: CATSTGEANEKLFF. For the CDR3, the DNA is TGTGCCACCAGCACTGGGGAGGCTAATGAAAAACTGTTTTTT. This chain joins TRBV15 and TRBJ1-4, with D uncertain. The length of the CDR3 is 14 residues. Germline V CDR1 and CDR2: LNHNV, YYDKDF (reference sequence). V lost 4 bases, J lost 3 bases, and 9 bases lay in between.

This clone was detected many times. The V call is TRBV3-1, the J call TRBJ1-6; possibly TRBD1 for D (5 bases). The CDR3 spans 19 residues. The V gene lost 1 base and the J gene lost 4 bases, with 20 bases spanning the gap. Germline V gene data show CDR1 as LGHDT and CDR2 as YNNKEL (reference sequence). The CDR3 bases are TGTGCCAGCAGCCAAGGGGGACGCGGGGAATTTTGGTATAATTCACCCCTCCACTTT. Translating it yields CASSQGGRGEFWYNSPLHF.

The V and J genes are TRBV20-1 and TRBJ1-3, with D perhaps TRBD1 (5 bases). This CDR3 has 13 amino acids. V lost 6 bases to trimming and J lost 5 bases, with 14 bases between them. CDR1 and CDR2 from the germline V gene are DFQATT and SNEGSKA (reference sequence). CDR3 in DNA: TGCAGTGCCGATTACAGGACTAGAAACACCATATATTTT. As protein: CSADYRTRNTIYF.

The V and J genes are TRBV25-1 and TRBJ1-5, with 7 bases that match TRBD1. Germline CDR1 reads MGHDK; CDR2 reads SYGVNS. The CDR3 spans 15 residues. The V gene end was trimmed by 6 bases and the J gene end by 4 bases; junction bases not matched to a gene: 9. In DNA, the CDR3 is TGTGCCAGCAGCGGGACAGACATCACTAATCAGCCCCAGCATTTT. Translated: CASSGTDITNQPQHF.

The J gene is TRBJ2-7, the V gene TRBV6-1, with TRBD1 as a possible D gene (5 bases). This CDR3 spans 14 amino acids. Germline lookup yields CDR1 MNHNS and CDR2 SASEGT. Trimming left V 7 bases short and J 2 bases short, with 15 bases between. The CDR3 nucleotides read TGTGCCAGCAATGCCAGGACACCTCCCTACGAGCAGTACTTC. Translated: CASNARTPPYEQYF.

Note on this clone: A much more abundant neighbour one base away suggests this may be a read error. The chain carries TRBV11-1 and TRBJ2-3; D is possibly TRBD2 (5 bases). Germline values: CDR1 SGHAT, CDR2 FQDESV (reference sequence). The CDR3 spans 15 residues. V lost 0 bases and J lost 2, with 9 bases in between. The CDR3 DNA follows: TGTGCCAGCAGCTTAGCGGAGGTACACACAGATACGCAGTATTTT. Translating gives CASSLAEVHTDTQYF.

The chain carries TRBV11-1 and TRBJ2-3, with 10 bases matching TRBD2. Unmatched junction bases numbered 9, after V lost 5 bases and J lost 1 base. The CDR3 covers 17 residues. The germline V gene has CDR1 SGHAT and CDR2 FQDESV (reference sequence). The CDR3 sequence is CASSRYIAGGRTDTQYF. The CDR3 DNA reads TGTGCCAGCAGCCGATATATAGCGGGAGGACGCACAGATACGCAGTATTTT.

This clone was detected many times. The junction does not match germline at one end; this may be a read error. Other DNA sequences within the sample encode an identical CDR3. CDR3 bases: TGTGCCAGCAGTTTAAGGCTTACTAGCGGGACACTGTTGGACAATGGGCAGTTCTTC. Translation: CASSLRLTSGTLLDNGQFF. V is TRBV28 and J is TRBJ2-1, with 10 bases identical to TRBD2. Germline V gene lookup returns CDR1 MDHEN and CDR2 SYDVKM. This CDR3 contains 19 residues.

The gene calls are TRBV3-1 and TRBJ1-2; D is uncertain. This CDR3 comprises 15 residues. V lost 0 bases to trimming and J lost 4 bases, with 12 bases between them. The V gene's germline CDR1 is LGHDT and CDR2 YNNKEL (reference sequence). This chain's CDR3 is CASSQDHSVVYGYTF. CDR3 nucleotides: TGTGCCAGCAGCCAAGACCACAGCGTAGTCTATGGCTACACCTTC.